This entry describes one T cell receptor beta chain. Its antigen is unknown. Germline V CDR1 and CDR2: LGHNA, YSLEER. V lost 1 base to trimming and J lost 4 bases; unmatched junction nucleotides: 4. The CDR3 spans 15 residues. The sample belongs to a study of cytomegalovirus exposure and HLA in healthy donors. The study's findings and limits: Presence/absence analysis assumed near-uniform sequencing depth across donors. The CMV antigen specificity of a few CMV-associated chains was confirmed through in vitro analysis.

The PCR ran on 60 Vbeta and 13 Jbeta primers. Some clones are missing from TCRdb's copy, which holds only in-frame ones; the method was immunoSEQ multiplex PCR. The profile shows about 94,000 clones, approximately 77% of them singletons. Each donor was healthy, and each was a bone marrow donor. V and J are TRBV4-3 and TRBJ1-3; 7 bases line up with TRBD1. The sample taken for sequencing was PBMCs. The receptor was derived from a man in his thirties or forties in good health and CMV-seronegative. The CDR3 nucleotides read TGCGCCAGCAGCCAAGCAAGGGACAGAGGAAACACCATATATTTT. Protein product: CASSQARDRGNTIYF.